These 8 T cell receptor beta chains share one sample of origin, sequenced in a study of control samples from healthy donors and cancer patients. Sequencing used immunoSEQ multiplex PCR; TCRdb keeps in-frame clones, though not all of them. The profile covers 100,000 to 150,000 clones, with approximately 92% appearing a single time and less than 6% taken by the ten largest. Sample: blood. The source of these receptors is a man younger than 30 in good health.

This chain links TRBV5-5 with TRBJ2-7; D not resolved. V gave up 1 base and J gave up 4 bases, with 6 bases separating them. Germline V lookup: CDR1 SGHKS, CDR2 YYEKEE (reference sequence). CDR3 length equals 12 residues. The CDR3 protein is CASSLMGYEQYF. The CDR3 DNA follows: TGTGCCAGCAGCTTGATGGGATACGAGCAGTACTTC.

V gene TRBV11-3 combines with J gene TRBJ2-3; D is perhaps TRBD2 (7 bases). From germline, CDR1 is SGHNT and CDR2 YENEEA. Between the trimmed V and J ends, which lost 2 bases and 2 bases, there was a span of 11 bases. The CDR3 consists of 15 residues. The CDR3 loop reads CASSLRGGNTDTQYF. The CDR3 DNA follows: TGTGCCAGCAGCTTACGCGGGGGCAACACAGATACGCAGTATTTT. The variable domain in full, with the rest retrieved from reference TRBV11-3 and TRBJ2-3, is EAGVVQSPRYKIIEKKQPVAFWCNPISGHNTLYWYLQNLGQGPELLIRYENEEAVDDSQLPKDRFSAERLKGVDSTLKIQPAELGDSAVYLCASSLRGGNTDTQYFGPGTRLTVL.

The chain carries TRBV9 and TRBJ2-1, with 10 positions matching TRBD2. The CDR3 has 17 residues. Per germline, CDR1 SGDLS and CDR2 YYNGEE. J gave up 2 bases and V 2 bases, and 7 bases lay outside the gene matches. CDR3 loop: CASSVAPSGGPYNEQFF. The CDR3 region has the DNA TGTGCCAGCAGCGTCGCTCCTAGCGGGGGACCCTACAATGAGCAGTTCTTC.

The rearrangement uses TRBV6-1 and TRBJ2-3, with 8 bases matching TRBD1. V lost 3 bases and J lost 6; bases outside the gene matches: 11. This CDR3 is built from 16 residues. From germline, CDR1 is MNHNS and CDR2 SASEGT. CDR3 region: CASSDPGTGVGDTQYF. The CDR3 region has the DNA TGTGCCAGCAGTGACCCCGGGACAGGTGTGGGTGATACGCAGTATTTT.

DNA of the CDR3: TGTGCCAGCAGTGAGACTTCACCCCTCCACTTT. Its translation: CASSETSPLHF. The V gene is TRBV2, the J gene TRBJ1-6; D ambiguous. This CDR3 has 11 residues. CDR1 is SNHLY and CDR2 is FYNNEI in the germline V gene. V lost 3 bases, J lost 9 bases, and 3 bases lay in between. Filled out from reference TRBV2 and TRBJ1-6, the complete variable domain reads EPEVTQTPSHQVTQMGQEVILRCVPISNHLYFYWYRQILGQKVEFLVSFYNNEISEKSEIFDDQFSVERPDGSNFTLKIRSTKLEDSAMYFCASSETSPLHFGNGTRLTVT.

V is TRBV25-1 and J is TRBJ1-2; D is ambiguous. Per germline, CDR1 MGHDK and CDR2 SYGVNS. V gave up 3 bases and J gave up 0 bases, with 14 bases separating them. The CDR3 has 16 residues. The DNA of the CDR3 is TGTGCCAGCAGTGACCCTCGAGGGAAATCTAACTATGGCTACACCTTC. It translates to CASSDPRGKSNYGYTF.

This rearrangement joins TRBV2 to TRBJ2-5; D not certain. CDR1 is SNHLY and CDR2 is FYNNEI in the germline V gene. This CDR3 has 13 amino acids. Trimming took 8 bases from V and 5 from J, leaving 15 bases between them. The CDR3 DNA reads as TGTGCCAGCTCTGCTGGGGTCGGGGAGACCCAGTACTTC. This encodes CASSAGVGETQYF.

V gene TRBV3-1 (or the pseudogene TRBV3-2) combines with J gene TRBJ2-7; 14 nucleotides line up with TRBD2. V lost 0 bases and J lost 4; bases outside the gene matches: 5. From germline, CDR1 is LGHDT and CDR2 YNNKEL (reference sequence). The CDR3 has 17 amino acids. For the CDR3, the DNA is TGTGCCAGCAGCCAAGATGAAGGACTAGCGGGGGGTTACGAGCAGTACTTC. It translates to CASSQDEGLAGGYEQYF.